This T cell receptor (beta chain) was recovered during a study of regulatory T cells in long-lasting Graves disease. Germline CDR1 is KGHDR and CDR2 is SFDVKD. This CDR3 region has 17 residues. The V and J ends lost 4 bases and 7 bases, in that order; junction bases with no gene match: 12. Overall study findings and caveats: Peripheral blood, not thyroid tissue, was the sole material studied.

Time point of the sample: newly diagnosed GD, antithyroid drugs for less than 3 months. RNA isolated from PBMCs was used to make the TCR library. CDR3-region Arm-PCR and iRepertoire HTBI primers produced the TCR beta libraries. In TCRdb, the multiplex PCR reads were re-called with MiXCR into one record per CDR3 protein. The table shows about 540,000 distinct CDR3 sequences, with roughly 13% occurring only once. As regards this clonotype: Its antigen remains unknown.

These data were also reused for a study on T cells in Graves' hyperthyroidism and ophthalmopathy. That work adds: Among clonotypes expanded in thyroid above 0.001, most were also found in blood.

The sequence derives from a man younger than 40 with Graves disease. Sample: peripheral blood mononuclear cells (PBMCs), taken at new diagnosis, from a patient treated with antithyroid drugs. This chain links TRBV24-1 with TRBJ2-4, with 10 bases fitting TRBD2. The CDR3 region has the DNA TGTGCCACCAGTGACCCTAACTCTAGCGGGAGCGGGAACATTCAGTACTTC. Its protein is CATSDPNSSGSGNIQYF.